These T cell receptor beta chains were read from a single sample in a study of metastatic and nonmetastatic thyroid tumors. MiXCR was used by TCRdb to re-call the PCR reads. Here the sample spans tens of thousands of clones, around 18% being singletons. Sequencing was performed on blood. Receptor source: a male donor with papillary thyroid cancer or a benign thyroid nodule (not recorded which). Some clones in this sample may be carry-over from other donors' samples. Both conserved end residues are part of each CDR3. Fields, in order: J gene, V gene, clone size, CDR3 length, D gene, CDR3 DNA, CDR3 protein. The D gene is left open where the match is weak. Size is omitted from some rows. Given values are once, few, many or a class for expanded clones.

>TRBJ1-1|TRBV2|many|13|.
TGTGCCAGCAGTGAGATCGGCAGCCCTGAAGCTTTCTTT
CASSEIGSPEAFF
>TRBJ1-1|TRBV6-1|few|15|.
TGTGCCAGCAGTGAGTTAAGAGGGGGGGGCACTGAAGCTTTCTTT
CASSELRGGGTEAFF
>TRBJ2-2|TRBV12-3/TRBV12-4|many|13|.
TGTGCCAGCAGCCCTCAGGTGACCGGGGAGCTGTTTTTT
CASSPQVTGELFF
>TRBJ1-4|TRBV5-1|.|17|TRBD1
TGCGCCAGCAGCCAAGGGACAGTCCAGGCGGTTAATGAAAAACTGTTTTTT
CASSQGTVQAVNEKLFF
>TRBJ2-7|TRBV28|.|15|.
TGTGCCAGCAGCTTCCGGATCGGGTACTCCTACGAGCAGTACTTC
CASSFRIGYSYEQYF
>TRBJ2-3|TRBV20-1|many|14|.
TGCAGTGCTATGACTGTCGCAGGCACAGATACGCAGTATTTT
CSAMTVAGTDTQYF
>TRBJ2-1|TRBV28|few|16|.
TGTGCCAGAAGGCTGGGGAAAGCCCGCTTGGGGAATGAGCAGTTCTTC
CARRLGKARLGNEQFF
>TRBJ1-1|TRBV20-1|.|14|.
TGCAGTGCTAGAACAGGGCTGGGTAACACTGAAGCTTTCTTT
CSARTGLGNTEAFF
>TRBJ1-1|TRBV5-6|many|14|TRBD1
TGTGCCAGCAGCTGGGGGACAGGGTGGACTGAAGCTTTCTTT
CASSWGTGWTEAFF
>TRBJ2-3|TRBV5-1|many|11|TRBD2
TGCGCCAGCAGCTTGGAATTAGCGGGATATTTT
CASSLELAGYF
>TRBJ1-1|TRBV27|medium-sized|15|.
TGTGCCAGCAGTCTCGCGTGGGGGGGCGGGACTGAAGCTTTCTTT
CASSLAWGGGTEAFF
>TRBJ1-3|TRBV6-1|many|15|TRBD1
TGTGCCAGCAGTGATACAGGGGTCTCTGGAAACACCATATATTTT
CASSDTGVSGNTIYF
>TRBJ2-3|TRBV9|many|14|.
TGTGCCAGCAGCGTGGAAGGTCTTGTGGATACGCAGTATTTT
CASSVEGLVDTQYF
>TRBJ2-2|TRBV7-9|.|14|TRBD1
TGTGCCAGCAGACAGGGGGCGGGCACCGGGGAGCTGTTTTTT
CASRQGAGTGELFF
>TRBJ2-7|TRBV19|.|14|TRBD2
TGTGCCAGTAGTGTAGCGGGAAGACTGGGCGAGCAGTACTTC
CASSVAGRLGEQYF
>TRBJ2-2|TRBV9|many|18|TRBD2
TGTGCCAGCAGCGTAGGGCTAGCGGGAGGGGTTTACACCGGGGAGCTGTTTTTT
CASSVGLAGGVYTGELFF
>TRBJ2-7|TRBV30|.|12|.
TGTGCCTGGAGTTGGCTAGAATACGAGCAGTACTTC
CAWSWLEYEQYF
>TRBJ2-3|TRBV5-1|many|16|TRBD1
TGCGCCAGCAGCTTCCCAGACAGGGGGCGCACAGATACGCAGTATTTT
CASSFPDRGRTDTQYF
>TRBJ2-4|TRBV6-6|many|18|.
TGTGCCAGCAGTTACCCACGACGAACTACCCCGCGGGCAAACATTCAGTACTTC
CASSYPRRTTPRANIQYF
>TRBJ1-1|TRBV19|many|10|.
TGTGCCAATCCAAACACTGAAGCTTTCTTT
CANPNTEAFF
>TRBJ2-3|TRBV12-3/TRBV12-4|many|16|.
TGTGCCAGCAGTTTAAAAGGGTTACATAGCACAGATACGCAGTATTTT
CASSLKGLHSTDTQYF
>TRBJ1-6|TRBV12-3/TRBV12-4|.|14|.
TGTGCCAGCAGTTACGCCCAACAAAATTCACCCCTCCACTTT
CASSYAQQNSPLHF
>TRBJ2-7|TRBV10-1|medium-sized|13|.
TGCGCCAGCAGTGAGTCGTACGGTTACGAGCAGTACTTC
CASSESYGYEQYF
>TRBJ1-1|TRBV11-2|.|14|.
TGTGCCAGCGGTCCCCAGGGCTTCGACACTGAAGCTTTCTTT
CASGPQGFDTEAFF
>TRBJ1-2|TRBV10-1|many|13|TRBD1
TGCGCCAGCAACGGACAGGGCGTCTATGGCTACACCTTC
CASNGQGVYGYTF
>TRBJ2-1|TRBV7-2|many|16|TRBD2
TGTGCCAGCAGCTTCCTGACTAGCGGGGCGGACAATGAGCAGTTCTTC
CASSFLTSGADNEQFF
>TRBJ2-5|TRBV2|few|13|.
TGTGCTAGCATGCCCACTAGCCAAGAGGCCCAGTACTTC
CASMPTSQEAQYF
>TRBJ2-1|TRBV10-1|.|14|TRBD1
TGCGCCATCCGGACAGGGTCGGCATACAATGAGCAGTTCTTC
CAIRTGSAYNEQFF
>TRBJ2-7|TRBV6-1|medium-sized|13|.
TGTGCCAGCAGTCCACAGGTCTCCTACGAGCAGTACTTC
CASSPQVSYEQYF
>TRBJ2-7|TRBV5-4|many|15|.
TGTGCCAGCAGCTTGGCAGGCAGGTTCCCCTACGAGCAGTACTTC
CASSLAGRFPYEQYF
>TRBJ2-1|TRBV12-3/TRBV12-4|many|14|.
TGTGCCAGCATCGCCAGGGCCTCCTACAATGAGCAGTTCTTC
CASIARASYNEQFF
>TRBJ2-7|TRBV6-4|many|15|.
TGTGCCAGCAGTGACGATCCTAGCGTTTCCTACGAGCAGTACTTC
CASSDDPSVSYEQYF
>TRBJ2-3|TRBV11-2|many|12|.
TGTGCCAGCAGCTTAGCCGATTTCACGCAGTATTTT
CASSLADFTQYF
>TRBJ2-7|TRBV11-2|many|14|.
TGTGCCAGCAGCACCGACAGGGAGGGATACGAGCAGTACTTC
CASSTDREGYEQYF
>TRBJ2-7|TRBV2|few|12|.
TGTGCCAGCAGTGTTGGAGCTGGCGAGCAGTACTTC
CASSVGAGEQYF
>TRBJ2-6|TRBV9|many|16|.
TGTGCCAGCAGCGTAGGTCCAGGCTCTGGGGCCAACGTCCTGACTTTC
CASSVGPGSGANVLTF
>TRBJ2-1|TRBV6-1|many|13|.
TGTGCCAGCAGTCCTACCCCCTTGGGCGAGCAGTTCTTC
CASSPTPLGEQFF
>TRBJ2-5|TRBV20-1|many|13|.
TGCAGTGCTAGCTATAGCAGGGGAGAGACCCAATACTTC
CSASYSRGETQYF
>TRBJ2-7|TRBV20-1|many|9|.
TGCAGTGCCTGCTACGAGCAGTACTTC
CSACYEQYF
>TRBJ2-7|TRBV28|.|14|TRBD1
TGTGCCCATGGAGGAGGACAGGGCTCCTACGAGCAGTACTTC
CAHGGGQGSYEQYF
>TRBJ2-2|TRBV25-1|few|15|TRBD2
TGTGCCAGCAGCCATCGGGGGGCGAACACCGGGGAGCTGTTTTTT
CASSHRGANTGELFF
>TRBJ2-3|TRBV9|many|15|.
TGTGCCAGCAGCGTAGTTGGACAAAGCACAGATACGCAGTATTTT
CASSVVGQSTDTQYF
>TRBJ1-1|TRBV20-1|many|14|TRBD1
TGCAGTGCTAGCGAGGGACAGAGATATTCCCAAGCTTTCTTT
CSASEGQRYSQAFF
>TRBJ2-7|TRBV2|few|14|.
TGTGCCAGCAGTGACGGCAGTTCCTGGGTCGAGCAGTACTTC
CASSDGSSWVEQYF
>TRBJ2-7|TRBV6-1|.|14|TRBD2
TGTGCCAGCACCACGGGACTAGCGGGATACGAGCAGTACTTC
CASTTGLAGYEQYF
>TRBJ2-1|TRBV7-9|many|12|.
TGTGCCAGCAGCTTAGACGTGGGTGAGCAGTTCTTC
CASSLDVGEQFF